The T cell receptor beta chain described here comes from a study of blood T cell repertoires in COVID-19. Study background: COVID-19 samples collected from the United States, Italy and Spain covered acute and convalescent phases. Nucleic acid was either cDNA or gDNA, and it came from T cells, B-cell-depleted T cells, or PBMCs.

This clone was detected a few times. The CDR3 consists of 17 residues. The ends lost 5 bases at V and 2 bases at J; junction bases unmatched: 13. Germline V CDR1 and CDR2: SGHVS, FQNEAQ. In the authors' workflow: How many nucleated cells were present was estimated from reference gene primer amplification. Repertoires were generated with immunoSEQ multiplex PCR, while TCRdb's copy carries only in-frame clones and drops some. V, J and clone size reflect that table, while D and trimming were determined from the DNA. The repertoire holds 250,000 to 350,000 clones, with around 87% as singletons. The V gene is TRBV7-8, the J gene TRBJ2-7; 9 nucleotides match TRBD1. Sequencing was done on a sample of peripheral blood. The clonotype was recovered from a woman between 50 and 59 years old with active or convalescent COVID-19. Written as DNA, the CDR3 is TGTGCCAGCAGCCGATTTCCCCGGGACAGGGTAACCTACGAGCAGTACTTC. This translates into CASSRFPRDRVTYEQYF.